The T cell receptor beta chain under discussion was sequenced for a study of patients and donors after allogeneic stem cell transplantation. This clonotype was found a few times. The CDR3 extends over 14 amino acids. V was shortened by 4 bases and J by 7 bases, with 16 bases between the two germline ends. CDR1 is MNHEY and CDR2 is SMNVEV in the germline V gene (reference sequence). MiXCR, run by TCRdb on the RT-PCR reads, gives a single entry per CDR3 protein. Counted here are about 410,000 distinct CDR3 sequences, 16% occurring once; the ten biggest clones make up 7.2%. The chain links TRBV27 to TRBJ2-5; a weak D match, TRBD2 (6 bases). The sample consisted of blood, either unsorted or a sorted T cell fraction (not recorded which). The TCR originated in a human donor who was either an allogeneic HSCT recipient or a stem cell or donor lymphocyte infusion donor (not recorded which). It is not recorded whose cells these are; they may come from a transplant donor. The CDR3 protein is CASSSGLGMLTQYF. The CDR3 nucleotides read TGTGCCAGCAGTTCGGGACTGGGGATGTTGACCCAGTACTTC.